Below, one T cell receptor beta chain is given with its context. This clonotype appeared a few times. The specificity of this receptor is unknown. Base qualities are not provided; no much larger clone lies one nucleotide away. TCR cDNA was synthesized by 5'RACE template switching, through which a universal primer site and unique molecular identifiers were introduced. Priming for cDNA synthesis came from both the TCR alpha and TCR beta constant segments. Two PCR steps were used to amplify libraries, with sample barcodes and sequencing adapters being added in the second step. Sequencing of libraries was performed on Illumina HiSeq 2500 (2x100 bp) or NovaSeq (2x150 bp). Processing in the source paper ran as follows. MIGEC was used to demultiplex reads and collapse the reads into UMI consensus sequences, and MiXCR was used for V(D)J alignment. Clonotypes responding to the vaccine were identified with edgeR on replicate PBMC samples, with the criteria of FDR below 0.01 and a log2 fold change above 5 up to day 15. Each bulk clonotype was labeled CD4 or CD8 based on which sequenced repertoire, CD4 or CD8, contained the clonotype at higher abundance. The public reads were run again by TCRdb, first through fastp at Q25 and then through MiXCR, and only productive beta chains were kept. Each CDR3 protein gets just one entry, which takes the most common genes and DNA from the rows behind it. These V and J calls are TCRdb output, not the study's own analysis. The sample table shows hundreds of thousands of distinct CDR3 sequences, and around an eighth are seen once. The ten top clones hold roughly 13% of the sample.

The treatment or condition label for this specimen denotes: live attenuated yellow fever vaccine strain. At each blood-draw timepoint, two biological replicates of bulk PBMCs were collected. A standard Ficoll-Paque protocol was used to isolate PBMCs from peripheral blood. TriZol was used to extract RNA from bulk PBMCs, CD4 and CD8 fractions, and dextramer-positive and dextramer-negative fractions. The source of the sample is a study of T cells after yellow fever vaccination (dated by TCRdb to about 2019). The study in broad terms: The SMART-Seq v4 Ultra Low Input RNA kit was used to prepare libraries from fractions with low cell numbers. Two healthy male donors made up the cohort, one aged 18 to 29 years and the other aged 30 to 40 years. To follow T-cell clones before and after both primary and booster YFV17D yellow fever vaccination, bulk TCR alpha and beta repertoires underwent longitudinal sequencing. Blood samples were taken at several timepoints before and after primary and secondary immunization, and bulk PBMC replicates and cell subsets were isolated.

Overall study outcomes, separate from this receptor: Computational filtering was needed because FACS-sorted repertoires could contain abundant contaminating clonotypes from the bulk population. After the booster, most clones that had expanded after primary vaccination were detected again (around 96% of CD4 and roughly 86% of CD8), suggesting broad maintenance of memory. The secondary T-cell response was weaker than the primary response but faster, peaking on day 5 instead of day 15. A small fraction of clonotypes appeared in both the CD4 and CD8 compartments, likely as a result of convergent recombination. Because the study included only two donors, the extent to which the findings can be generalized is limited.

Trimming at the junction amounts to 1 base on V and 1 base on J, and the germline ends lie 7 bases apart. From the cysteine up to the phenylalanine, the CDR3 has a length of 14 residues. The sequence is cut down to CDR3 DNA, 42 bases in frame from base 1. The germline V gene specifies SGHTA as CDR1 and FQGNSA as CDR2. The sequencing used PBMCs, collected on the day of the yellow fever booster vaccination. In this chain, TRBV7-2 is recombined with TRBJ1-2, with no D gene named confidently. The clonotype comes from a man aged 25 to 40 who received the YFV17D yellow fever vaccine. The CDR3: CASSLEGFNYGYTF. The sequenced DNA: TGTGCCAGCAGCTTAGAGGGCTTTAACTATGGCTACACCTTC.